These 30 T cell receptor beta chains were sequenced from one sample in a study of blood T cell repertoires in COVID-19 (dated by TCRdb to between 2020 and 2021). Libraries were prepared through the immunoSEQ multiplex PCR assay. TCRdb mirrors the immuneACCESS table, restricted to in-frame sequences. Some clones are absent from its copies; in checked studies, under half trace to an unresolved V gene, and the reason for the others is unknown. The sample table contains fewer than 350,000 clones; only one count was recorded for around 85% of them. Around 1.9% of the sample goes to the ten largest clones. The sample was PBMCs or T cells enriched from blood (not recorded which). These receptors were obtained from a woman aged 30 to 39 who had been exposed to COVID-19.

The J gene is TRBJ2-1, the V gene TRBV6-2 or TRBV6-3; D is ambiguous. The CDR3 has 12 residues. Trimming left V 2 bases short and J 7 bases short, with 6 bases between. Looked up from germline, CDR1 is MNHEY and CDR2 is SVGEGT. The CDR3 coding sequence is TGTGCCAGCAGTTACGCCCGGAATGAGCAGTTCTTC. It encodes CASSYARNEQFF.

This rearrangement joins TRBV20-1 to TRBJ2-7, with D perhaps matching TRBD1 (5 bases). Germline V gene sequence: CDR1 DFQATT, CDR2 SNEGSKA (reference sequence). V dropped 3 bases and J dropped 8 bases, with 11 bases sitting between them. CDR3 length: 11 amino acids. CDR3 DNA sequence: TGCAGTGCTAGCCAGGGCGCCCAGCAGTACTTC. Its protein is CSASQGAQQYF.

The chain uses TRBV9 and TRBJ1-1; the match to TRBD1 covers 7 bases. There are 14 residues in the CDR3. CDR1 is SGDLS, CDR2 YYNGEE, per germline. Unmatched junction bases numbered 7, after V lost 5 bases and J lost 3 bases. The CDR3: CASRKYTGDTEAFF. CDR3 bases: TGTGCCAGCAGGAAATATACAGGGGACACTGAAGCTTTCTTT.

This clone was recorded at least ten times. The chain has TRBV7-8 and TRBJ2-1; D not certain. Germline V gene sequence: CDR1 SGHVS, CDR2 FQNEAQ. This CDR3 contains 15 residues. Trimming stripped 7 bases from V and 0 bases from J, with 13 bases between. CDR3 coding DNA: TGTGCCAGCACCCTACTCCTGAGCTCCTACAATGAGCAGTTCTTC. Protein product: CASTLLLSSYNEQFF.

The chain carries TRBV20-1 and TRBJ2-7; D is perhaps TRBD2 (6 bases). The CDR3 contains 14 residues. Germline CDR1 reads DFQATT; CDR2 reads SNEGSKA (reference sequence). Trimming left V 4 bases short and J 1 base short, with 14 bases between. CDR3 protein: CSAIDGRGSYEQYF. CDR3 coding DNA: TGCAGTGCTATTGACGGGCGGGGATCCTACGAGCAGTACTTC.

The chain carries TRBV19 and TRBJ1-2; possibly TRBD1 for D (5 bases). CDR3 length: 15 amino acids. Between the trimmed V and J ends, which lost 7 bases and 1 base, there was a span of 16 bases. The germline CDR1 and CDR2 sequences are LNHDA and SQIVND (reference sequence). In DNA form, the CDR3 reads TGTGCCAGTACCTTCCTTGGGGGGAATAACTATGGCTACACCTTC. Its translation: CASTFLGGNNYGYTF.

The chain uses TRBV27 and TRBJ1-5; possible D gene TRBD1, 6 bases. CDR3 length: 15 residues. Germline V lookup: CDR1 MNHEY, CDR2 SMNVEV (reference sequence). V lost 4 bases and J lost 4, with 14 bases in between. The CDR3, as DNA: TGTGCCAGCAGTTCGGCACTACAGGGAAATCAGCCCCAGCATTTT. This translates into CASSSALQGNQPQHF.

The V gene is TRBV5-4, the J gene TRBJ1-2, with 7 nucleotides matching TRBD1. Germline-derived CDR1 and CDR2 are SGHNT and YYREEE (reference sequence). After removal of 4 bases from V and 3 bases from J, the junction contained 9 bases not matched to a gene. The CDR3 runs to 15 residues. The CDR3 is CASSLVGRGDYGYTF. CDR3 nucleotide sequence: TGTGCCAGCAGCCTAGTAGGCAGGGGGGACTATGGCTACACCTTC.

The chain is built from TRBV9 and TRBJ1-5; weak D call: TRBD1 (6 bases). The V gene's germline CDR1 is SGDLS and CDR2 YYNGEE. This CDR3 has 15 residues. The V end was cut by 4 bases, the J end by 4 bases, with 15 bases between. CDR3 sequence reads: CASSPTGTSNQPQHF. CDR3 in DNA: TGTGCCAGCAGCCCAACCGGGACAAGTAATCAGCCCCAGCATTTT.

This clone was observed a few times. V usage is TRBV5-4 and J usage is TRBJ1-6, with D perhaps TRBD1 (6 bases). Germline V gene sequence: CDR1 SGHNT, CDR2 YYREEE (reference sequence). Trimming cost V 4 bases and J 9 bases, with 14 bases left between them. The CDR3 is 14 amino acids. The CDR3 sequence is CASSAEGVGSPLHF. In DNA form, the CDR3 reads TGTGCCAGCAGCGCCGAGGGGGTCGGTTCACCCCTCCACTTT.

J is TRBJ1-2 and V is TRBV6-5, with 9 bases fitting TRBD1. CDR1 is MNHEY, CDR2 SVGAGI, per germline. The CDR3 is 12 amino acids. J was trimmed by 8 bases and V by 9 bases; bases with no gene match: 7. The CDR3 DNA sequence: TGTGCCAGTTCACAGGGGGCACGGGGCTACACCTTC. Its protein is CASSQGARGYTF.

V is TRBV23-1 and J is TRBJ1-6, with D perhaps matching TRBD1 (6 bases). TRBV23-1 is treated as an ORF (open reading frame) with a function not yet certain. The CDR3 sequence is 14 residues long. Trimming shortened V by 7 bases and J by 10 bases, and 17 bases separated the two germline ends. CDR3 DNA sequence: TGCGCCAGCACCTCTGGGCAGGGGTGGTCACCCCTCCACTTT. It specifies CASTSGQGWSPLHF.

The rearrangement uses TRBV19 and TRBJ1-1, with a possible D match to TRBD1 (5 bases). Trimming removed 7 bases at V and 2 bases at J, with 11 bases between. Per germline, CDR1 LNHDA and CDR2 SQIVND (reference sequence). The CDR3 is made up of 13 amino acids. The CDR3: CASMPQGNTEAFF. Here the CDR3 DNA reads TGTGCCAGTATGCCTCAGGGAAACACTGAAGCTTTCTTT.

The sample holds one count of this clone. The chain combines TRBV9 with TRBJ2-3, with TRBD2 matching 8 bases. V shed 0 bases, J shed 2 bases, and the junction held 5 bases outside the gene matches. Germline values: CDR1 SGDLS, CDR2 YYNGEE. This CDR3 contains 16 residues. CDR3 sequence (DNA): TGTGCCAGCAGCGTAGGAAGCGGGGGATACACAGATACGCAGTATTTT. Translated, it gives CASSVGSGGYTDTQYF.

The V call is TRBV6-2 or TRBV6-3, the J call TRBJ2-7; perhaps TRBD1 as D (5 bases). V shed 5 bases and J shed 8 bases, with 10 bases lying between them. CDR3 length equals 11 residues. Germline CDR1 is MNHEY and CDR2 is SVGEGT. Here the CDR3 DNA reads TGTGCCAGCAGTCCGCCAGGGAAGCAGTACTTC. Residues: CASSPPGKQYF.

This clone was detected only a few times. Other DNA sequences of this sample code for an identical CDR3. This chain connects TRBV30 to TRBJ2-2; 10 positions agree with TRBD2. With V trimmed by 3 bases and J by 7 bases, 2 bases remained unmatched. Germline CDR1 reads GTSNPN; CDR2 reads SVGIG (reference sequence). The CDR3 runs 13 residues. The CDR3 sequence is CAWSASGSGELFF. The CDR3 DNA reads TGTGCCTGGAGCGCTAGCGGGAGCGGGGAGCTGTTTTTT.

The rearrangement links TRBV7-9 to TRBJ1-5, with 9 bases that match TRBD1. After removal of 2 bases from V and 6 bases from J, the junction contained 17 bases not matched to a gene. CDR3 length equals 19 residues. CDR1 and CDR2 from the germline V gene are SEHNR and FQNEAQ (reference sequence). CDR3 loop: CASSLSVPGQGGLVQPQHF. CDR3 DNA: TGTGCCAGCAGCTTATCAGTCCCGGGACAGGGCGGTTTAGTTCAGCCCCAGCATTTT.

This clone was seen a few times. V is TRBV11-2 and J is TRBJ1-6; no reliable D call. Trimming pared 6 bases from V and 0 bases from J, leaving 12 bases between. Per the germline V gene, CDR1 is SGHAT and CDR2 is FQNNGV. This CDR3 has 16 amino acids. The CDR3 region is CASSPRVSSYNSPLHF. The CDR3, as DNA: TGTGCCAGCAGTCCGAGAGTGAGCTCCTATAATTCACCCCTCCACTTT.

This clone was found a few times. The chain uses TRBV19 and TRBJ1-5, with D possibly being TRBD1 (5 bases). The CDR3 runs to 16 residues. Germline V gives CDR1 LNHDA, CDR2 SQIVND (reference sequence). V was pared by 1 base and J by 7 bases, with 17 bases between. As DNA, the CDR3 is TGTGCCAGTAGTATAGGGTACAGGTGGGATTTGCAGCCCCAGCATTTT. This translates into CASSIGYRWDLQPQHF.

This clone was seen just once. The chain links TRBV6-6 to TRBJ2-3; 7 positions agree with TRBD2. CDR1 and CDR2 (germline): MNHNY, SVGAGI (reference sequence). Trimming took 2 bases from V and 5 from J; bases not matched to a gene: 7. The CDR3 has 15 residues. In DNA form, the CDR3 reads TGTGCCAGCAGTTACGGCGCGGGAGATGGAGATACGCAGTATTTT. Protein product: CASSYGAGDGDTQYF.

The J gene is TRBJ2-5, the V gene TRBV28; 7 nucleotides line up with TRBD1. Germline V gene lookup returns CDR1 MDHEN and CDR2 SYDVKM. Losses at the gene ends were 6 bases for V and 0 bases for J; bases not matched to a gene: 10. The CDR3 has 16 residues. DNA for the CDR3: TGTGCCAGCAGGGATAAGGGGGCTCGGGACCAAGAGACCCAGTACTTC. Its translation is CASRDKGARDQETQYF.

The CDR3: CASSINSPPNQPQHF. CDR3 nucleotides: TGTGCCAGTAGTATAAACAGCCCCCCCAATCAGCCCCAGCATTTT. This chain connects TRBV19 to TRBJ1-5; D is ambiguous. Trimming took 2 bases from V and 3 from J, leaving 11 bases between them. CDR1 and CDR2 from the germline V gene are LNHDA and SQIVND (reference sequence). The CDR3 has 15 residues.

J is TRBJ1-5 and V is TRBV28; 7 bases are shared with TRBD1. Germline CDR1 MDHEN, CDR2 SYDVKM. The CDR3 contains 14 residues. V was clipped by 4 bases and J by 2 bases; unmatched bases: 2. CDR3 sequence reads: CASSSGQRNQPQHF. In nucleotides, the CDR3 is TGTGCCAGCAGTTCGGGACAGCGCAATCAGCCCCAGCATTTT.

This clone was recorded once. This sequence joins TRBV5-1 and TRBJ2-7; 7 bases are shared with TRBD2. The V segment lost 4 bases and the J segment 5 bases; nucleotides outside the gene matches: 9. CDR3 length equals 14 residues. Germline V lookup: CDR1 SGHRS, CDR2 YFSETQ. The CDR3 is CASSPPGGSNEQYF. In DNA, the CDR3 is TGCGCCAGCAGCCCGCCGGGGGGTTCTAACGAGCAGTACTTC.

The V gene is TRBV2, the J gene TRBJ1-5, with D tentatively TRBD1 (6 bases). Per the germline V gene, CDR1 is SNHLY and CDR2 is FYNNEI. The CDR3 consists of 16 residues. V was cut by 3 bases and J by 0 bases, with 12 bases left in between. Written as DNA, the CDR3 is TGTGCCAGCAGTGAGGGGCAGGGGTATAGCAATCAGCCCCAGCATTTT. Protein sequence: CASSEGQGYSNQPQHF.

The rearrangement joins TRBV2 to TRBJ1-1; D perhaps matches TRBD1 (5 bases). There are 11 residues in the CDR3. The V end lost 6 bases, the J end lost 7 bases, and 9 bases lay between the germline ends. CDR1 is SNHLY, CDR2 FYNNEI, per germline. CDR3 residues: CASSTDSEAFF. CDR3 in DNA: TGTGCCAGCAGCACAGACAGTGAAGCTTTCTTT.

The chain is built from TRBV28 and TRBJ2-5, with 7 nucleotides matching TRBD1. Germline V gene data show CDR1 as MDHEN and CDR2 as SYDVKM. The CDR3 spans 12 residues. Trimming took 11 bases from V and 1 from J; bases not matched to a gene: 4. The CDR3 sequence: CAGRTGQETQYF. DNA of the CDR3: TGTGCCGGAAGGACAGGCCAAGAGACCCAGTACTTC.

The chain is built from TRBV7-2 and TRBJ2-7; 10 nucleotides agree with TRBD2. The CDR3 totals 16 residues. Germline V lookup: CDR1 SGHTA, CDR2 FQGNSA. The trim removed 1 base at V and 3 bases at J, leaving 6 bases unmatched. The CDR3 reads CASSLELAGTGYEQYF. CDR3 coding DNA: TGTGCCAGCAGCTTAGAACTAGCGGGGACCGGCTACGAGCAGTACTTC.

The chain employs TRBV7-2 and TRBJ2-5, with 8 positions matching TRBD2. This CDR3 comprises 15 residues. Germline V gives CDR1 SGHTA, CDR2 FQGNSA. Trimming at V came to 5 bases and at J to 4 bases, leaving 9 bases not matched to a gene. CDR3: CASSLKTSARETQYF. DNA of the CDR3: TGTGCCAGCAGCCTTAAGACTAGCGCCAGAGAGACCCAGTACTTC.

The chain links TRBV2 to TRBJ2-1; 8 bases fit TRBD1. The CDR3 is 17 amino acids. Per the germline V gene, CDR1 is SNHLY and CDR2 is FYNNEI. The J segment lost 4 bases and the V segment lost 6 bases, leaving 14 bases of the junction unmatched. The chain's CDR3 is CASSLNPGTGLYNEQFF. As DNA, the CDR3 is TGTGCCAGCAGCCTGAACCCCGGGACAGGTCTGTACAATGAGCAGTTCTTC.